This T cell receptor beta chain was found in a study of regulatory T cells in long-lasting Graves disease. Whole-study results and caveats: Persistent patients had a count of shared public clonotypes (around 2,500) that exceeded that of new patients (approximately 1,000).

The CDR3 has 12 amino acids. Germline loops: CDR1 DFQATT, CDR2 SNEGSKA (reference sequence). V was pared by 3 bases and J by 4 bases, with 9 bases between. Regarding time point: newly diagnosed GD, antithyroid drugs for less than 3 months. Isolated PBMC RNA provided the starting material for the TCR library. The authors diagnosed Graves' disease using American Thyroid Association guidelines. Library construction for TCR beta used iRepertoire HTBI primers and Arm-PCR of CDR3 regions. From the multiplex PCR reads, TCRdb called clonotypes with MiXCR, one entry per CDR3 protein. The sample lists some 240,000 distinct CDR3 sequences, approximately 18% occurring once. In the case of this clonotype: What it binds is not known. A much more abundant neighbour one base away suggests this may be a read error.

The sample was also reused in another study, on T cells in Graves' hyperthyroidism and ophthalmopathy.

Source: peripheral blood mononuclear cells (PBMCs), taken at new diagnosis, from a patient treated with antithyroid drugs. The chain links TRBV20-1 to TRBJ2-5; no firm D call. This TCR came from a woman aged 25 to 39 with Graves disease. This CDR3 reads CSASDRRETQYF. In DNA, the CDR3 is TGCAGTGCTAGCGATCGCAGAGAGACCCAGTACTTC.